This record looks at one TCR beta chain sequence and its context. Profiled with immunoSEQ multiplex PCR; TCRdb holds only in-frame clones, not every one. The sample consists of some 120,000 clones, approximately 92% of them appearing once. The source of the sample is a study of control samples from healthy donors and cancer patients. The sample taken for sequencing was PBMCs. This clonotype was obtained from an elderly man with head and neck cancer.

The CDR3 bases are TGTGCCATCAGAGAGAACACAGGGAACTATGGCTACACCTTC. Translated: CAIRENTGNYGYTF. This chain uses TRBV10-3 with TRBJ1-2, with a possible D match to TRBD1 (6 bases). Germline CDR1 is ENHRY and CDR2 is SYGVKD. Between the trimmed V and J ends, which lost 6 bases and 2 bases, there was a span of 13 bases. The CDR3 is 14 amino acids.